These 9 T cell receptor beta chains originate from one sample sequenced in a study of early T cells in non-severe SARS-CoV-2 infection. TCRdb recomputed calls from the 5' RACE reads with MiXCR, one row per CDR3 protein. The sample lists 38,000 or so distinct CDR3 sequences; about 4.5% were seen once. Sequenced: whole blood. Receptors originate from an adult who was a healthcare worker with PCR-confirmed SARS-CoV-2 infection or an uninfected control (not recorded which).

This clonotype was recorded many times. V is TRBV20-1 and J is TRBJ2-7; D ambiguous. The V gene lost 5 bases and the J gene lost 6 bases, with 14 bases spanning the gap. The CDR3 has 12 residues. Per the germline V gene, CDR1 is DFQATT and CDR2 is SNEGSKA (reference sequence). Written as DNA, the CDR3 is TGCAGTGCTCAAGGAGCCCCCGGCGAGCAGTACTTC. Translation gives CSAQGAPGEQYF.

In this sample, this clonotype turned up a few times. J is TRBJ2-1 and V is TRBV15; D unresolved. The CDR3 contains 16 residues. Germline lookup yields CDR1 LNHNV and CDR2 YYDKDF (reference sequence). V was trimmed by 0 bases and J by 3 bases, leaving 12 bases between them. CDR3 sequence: CATSRDVLAIYNEQFF. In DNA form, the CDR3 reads TGTGCCACCAGCAGAGATGTTTTGGCTATCTACAATGAGCAGTTCTTC.

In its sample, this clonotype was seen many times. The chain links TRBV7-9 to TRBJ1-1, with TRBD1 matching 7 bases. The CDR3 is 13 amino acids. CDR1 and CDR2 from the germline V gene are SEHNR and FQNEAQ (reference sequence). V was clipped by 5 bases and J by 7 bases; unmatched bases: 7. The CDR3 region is CASSPGGLIEAFF. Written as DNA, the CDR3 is TGTGCCAGCAGCCCAGGGGGGCTTATTGAAGCTTTCTTT.

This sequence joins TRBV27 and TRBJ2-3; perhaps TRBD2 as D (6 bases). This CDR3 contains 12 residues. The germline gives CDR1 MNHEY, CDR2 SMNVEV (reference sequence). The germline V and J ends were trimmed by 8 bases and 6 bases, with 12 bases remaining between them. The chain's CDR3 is CASRLGSDTQYF. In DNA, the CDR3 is TGTGCCAGCCGACTAGGATCGGATACGCAGTATTTT.

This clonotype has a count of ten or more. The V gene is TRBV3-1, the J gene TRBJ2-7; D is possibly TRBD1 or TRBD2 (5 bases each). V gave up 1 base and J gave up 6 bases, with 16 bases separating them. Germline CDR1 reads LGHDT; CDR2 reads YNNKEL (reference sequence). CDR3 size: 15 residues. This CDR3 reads CASSQGGVFLIEQYF. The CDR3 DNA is TGTGCCAGCAGCCAAGGAGGGGTCTTCCTCATCGAGCAGTACTTC.

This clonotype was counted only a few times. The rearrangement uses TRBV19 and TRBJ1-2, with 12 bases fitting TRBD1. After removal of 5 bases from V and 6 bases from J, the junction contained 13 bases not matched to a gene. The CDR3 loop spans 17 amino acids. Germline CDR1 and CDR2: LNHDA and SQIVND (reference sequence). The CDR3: CASSPSGTGGVKDGYTF. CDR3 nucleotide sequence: TGTGCCAGTAGTCCTTCCGGGACAGGGGGCGTTAAGGATGGCTACACCTTC.

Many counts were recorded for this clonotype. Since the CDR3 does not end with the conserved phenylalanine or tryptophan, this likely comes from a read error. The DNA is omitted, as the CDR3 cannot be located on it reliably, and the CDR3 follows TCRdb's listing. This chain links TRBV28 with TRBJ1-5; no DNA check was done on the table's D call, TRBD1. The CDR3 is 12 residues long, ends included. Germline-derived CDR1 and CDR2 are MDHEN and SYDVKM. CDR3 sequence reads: CASSSRQGLITS.

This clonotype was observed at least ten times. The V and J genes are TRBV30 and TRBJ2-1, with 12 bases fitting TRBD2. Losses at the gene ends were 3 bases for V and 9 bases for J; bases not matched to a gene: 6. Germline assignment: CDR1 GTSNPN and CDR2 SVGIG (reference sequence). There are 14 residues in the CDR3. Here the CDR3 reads CAWRLLAGGSEQFF. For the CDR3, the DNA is TGTGCCTGGAGACTTCTAGCGGGGGGGAGTGAGCAGTTCTTC.

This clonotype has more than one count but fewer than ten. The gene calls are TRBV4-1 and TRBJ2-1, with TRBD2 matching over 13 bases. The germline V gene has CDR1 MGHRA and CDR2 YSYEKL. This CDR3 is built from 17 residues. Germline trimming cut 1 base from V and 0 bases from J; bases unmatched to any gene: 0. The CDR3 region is CASSQGLAGGSYNEQFF. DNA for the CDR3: TGCGCCAGCAGCCAAGGACTAGCGGGGGGCTCCTACAATGAGCAGTTCTTC.